One sample yielded the 11 T cell receptor beta chains listed below, sequenced in a study of blood T cell repertoires in COVID-19. TCRdb keeps only in-frame clones here, not all; method: immunoSEQ multiplex PCR. Of 100,000 or so clones in the sample, approximately 92% are singletons; the top ten hold more than 5.5%. The sequencing input was peripheral blood. These receptors all come from a man in his 70s with acute or convalescent COVID-19.

The V and J genes are TRBV11-3 and TRBJ1-3; TRBD1 agrees at 8 bases. Trimming cost V 6 bases and J 3 bases; bases outside gene matches: 4. Germline V gene lookup returns CDR1 SGHNT and CDR2 YENEEA. This CDR3 is built from 14 residues. The chain's CDR3 is CASRRTGRGNTIYF. CDR3 coding DNA: TGTGCCAGCAGGAGGACAGGGCGTGGAAACACCATATATTTT.

The chain links TRBV28 to TRBJ1-3; TRBD1 is a possible D gene (5 bases). In germline, CDR1 is MDHEN, CDR2 SYDVKM. CDR3 length: 16 amino acids. Trimming left V 3 bases short and J 0 bases short, with 12 bases between. The CDR3 is CASSFTLRGSGNTIYF. CDR3 bases: TGTGCCAGCAGTTTCACTCTTAGGGGCTCTGGAAACACCATATATTTT. The whole variable domain, remainder taken from reference TRBV28 and TRBJ1-3, is DVKVTQSSRYLVKRTGEKVFLECVQDMDHENMFWYRQDPGLGLRLIYFSYDVKMKEKGDIPEGYSVSREKKERFSLILESASTNQTSMYLCASSFTLRGSGNTIYFGEGSWLTVV.

The sample holds one count of this clone. J is TRBJ2-1 and V is TRBV3-1 (or the pseudogene TRBV3-2); weak D call: TRBD2 (6 bases). Trimming shortened V by 4 bases and J by 14 bases, and 15 bases separated the two germline ends. The CDR3 runs 12 residues. CDR1 is LGHDT and CDR2 is YNNKEL in the germline V gene (reference sequence). In DNA form, the CDR3 reads TGTGCCAGCAGCCGGGGTCGGGGGAAGGAGTTCTTC. Its protein is CASSRGRGKEFF.

The chain recombines TRBV6-5 with TRBJ1-1; D perhaps matches TRBD1 (5 bases). Germline V CDR1 and CDR2: MNHEY, SVGAGI. Between the trimmed V and J ends, which lost 5 bases and 0 bases, there was a span of 10 bases. The CDR3 runs to 14 residues. CDR3 sequence (DNA): TGTGCCAGCAGTACCCTAGGGGTGAACACTGAAGCTTTCTTT. Protein product: CASSTLGVNTEAFF.

The chain links TRBV29-1 to TRBJ1-1; D might be TRBD1 (5 bases). Germline lookup yields CDR1 SQVTM and CDR2 ANQGSEA. CDR3 length equals 11 residues. The V gene lost 5 bases and the J gene lost 4 bases, with 8 bases spanning the gap. CDR3 nucleotides: TGCAGCGTTCAGGGTGGCACTGAAGCTTTCTTT. Translating it yields CSVQGGTEAFF.

The J gene is TRBJ1-2, the V gene TRBV5-1, with TRBD1 identical over 10 bases. The CDR3 length is 17 residues. The V and J ends lost 0 bases and 7 bases, in that order; junction bases with no gene match: 12. Germline V gene data show CDR1 as SGHRS and CDR2 as YFSETQ. DNA of the CDR3: TGCGCCAGCAGCTTGGGACAGGGGGCGACAGTTGGTGCTGGCTACACCTTC. Translation: CASSLGQGATVGAGYTF.

The chain uses TRBV4-1 and TRBJ1-2; 9 nucleotides line up with TRBD1. This CDR3 comprises 17 residues. The germline gives CDR1 MGHRA, CDR2 YSYEKL. V gave up 7 bases and J gave up 1 base; unmatched junction bases: 13. The CDR3 spells CASTGRDRAYLNYGYTF. CDR3 in DNA: TGCGCCAGCACGGGGCGGGACAGGGCCTATCTTAACTATGGCTACACCTTC.

The chain employs TRBV11-3 and TRBJ1-2; TRBD1 agrees at 8 bases. J was trimmed by 4 bases and V by 6 bases; bases with no gene match: 4. From germline, CDR1 is SGHNT and CDR2 YENEEA. The CDR3 spans 13 residues. Here the CDR3 DNA reads TGTGCCAGCAGTCGAGACAGGGGCTATGGCTACACCTTC. Its protein product is CASSRDRGYGYTF.

The chain combines TRBV27 with TRBJ1-5, with D perhaps TRBD1 (5 bases). V was shortened by 5 bases and J by 6 bases, with 17 bases between the two germline ends. Germline V CDR1 and CDR2: MNHEY, SMNVEV (reference sequence). The CDR3 has 15 residues. The CDR3 region has the DNA TGTGCCAGCAGTCCGGGACGCGGGACGGCTCAGCCCCAGCATTTT. Residues: CASSPGRGTAQPQHF.

The chain recombines TRBV19 with TRBJ2-3; 7 bases fit TRBD1. The germline V gene has CDR1 LNHDA and CDR2 SQIVND (reference sequence). The V gene end was trimmed by 4 bases and the J gene end by 3 bases; junction bases not matched to a gene: 1. The CDR3 extends over 13 amino acids. DNA for the CDR3: TGTGCCAGTAGTAGACAGGGAACAGATACGCAGTATTTT. This codes for CASSRQGTDTQYF. The whole variable domain, filled in from reference TRBV19 and TRBJ2-3, reads DGGITQSPKYLFRKEGQNVTLSCEQNLNHDAMYWYRQDPGQGLRLIYYSQIVNDFQKGDIAEGYSVSREKKESFPLTVTSAQKNPTAFYLCASSRQGTDTQYFGPGTRLTVL.

The rearrangement joins TRBV28 to TRBJ1-4; D is possibly TRBD1 (5 bases). V lost 1 base and J 6 bases, leaving 15 bases between the germline ends. Germline lookup yields CDR1 MDHEN and CDR2 SYDVKM. The length of the CDR3 is 16 residues. CDR3 loop: CASSLSPGLGDEKLFF. The CDR3 bases are TGTGCCAGCAGTTTATCCCCGGGACTAGGTGATGAAAAACTGTTTTTT.